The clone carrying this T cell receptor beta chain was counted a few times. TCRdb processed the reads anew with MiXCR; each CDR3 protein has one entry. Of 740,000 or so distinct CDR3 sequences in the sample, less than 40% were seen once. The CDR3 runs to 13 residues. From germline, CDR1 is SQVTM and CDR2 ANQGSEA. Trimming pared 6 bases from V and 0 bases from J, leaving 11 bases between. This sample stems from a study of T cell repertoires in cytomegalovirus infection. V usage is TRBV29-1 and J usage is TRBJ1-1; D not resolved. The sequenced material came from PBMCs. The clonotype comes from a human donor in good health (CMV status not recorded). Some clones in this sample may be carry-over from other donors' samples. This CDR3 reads CSVSRDLNTEAFF. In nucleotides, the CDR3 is TGCAGCGTGAGCCGGGATTTGAACACTGAAGCTTTCTTT. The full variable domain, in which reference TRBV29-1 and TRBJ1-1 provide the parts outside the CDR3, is SAVISQKPSRDICQRGTSLTIQCQVDSQVTMMFWYRQQPGQSLTLIATANQGSEATYESGFVIDKFPISRPNLTFSTLTVSNMSPEDSSIYLCSVSRDLNTEAFFGQGTRLTVV.